Following are 32 T cell receptor beta chains from one sample sequenced in a study of T cell responses to AZD1222 COVID-19 vaccine. Repertoires were generated with immunoSEQ multiplex PCR, while TCRdb's copy carries only in-frame clones and drops some. Of 120,000 or so clones detected, 80% to 90% appear once; the ten largest clones hold 4.5% to 6%. The sample here was peripheral blood, taken on day 0 of AZD1222 vaccination. The receptors here all came from an adult in good health.

This clone occurred a few times. This sample also contains other DNA sequences that code for the same CDR3. The chain is built from TRBV5-8 and TRBJ1-1; D is possibly TRBD1 (5 bases). This CDR3 has 14 residues. Trimming took off 0 bases at V and 1 base at J, with 7 bases between the two ends. Per germline, CDR1 SGHTS and CDR2 YDEGEE. The CDR3 region has the DNA TGTGCCAGCAGCTTGGGACAGTGGAACACTGAAGCTTTCTTT. Its protein is CASSLGQWNTEAFF.

This clone was picked up a small number of times. The J gene is TRBJ2-7, the V gene TRBV5-1; D is unresolved. Trimming took 1 base from V and 3 from J, leaving 11 bases between them. This CDR3 is built from 14 residues. CDR1 SGHRS and CDR2 YFSETQ come from the germline V gene. CDR3 sequence (DNA): TGCGCCAGCAGCTTGATGGGGTTAAACTACGAGCAGTACTTC. This gives the protein CASSLMGLNYEQYF.

This clone was recorded only once. This chain joins TRBV7-3 and TRBJ2-3; 7 bases are a match to TRBD2. Trimming removed 4 bases from V and 10 bases from J; junction bases left unmatched: 8. CDR3 size: 13 residues. CDR1 and CDR2 from the germline V gene are SGHTA and FQGTGA. The CDR3 loop reads CASSSLDGGSQYF. CDR3 nucleotides: TGTGCCAGCAGCTCCCTAGACGGGGGGTCGCAGTATTTT.

CDR3 residues: CASSLSTALMNTEAFF. CDR3 nucleotide sequence: TGTGCCAGCAGCTTGTCAACAGCACTAATGAACACTGAAGCTTTCTTT. This sequence joins TRBV5-6 and TRBJ1-1; unclear D gene. V lost 1 base, J lost 0 bases, and 13 bases lay in between. The CDR3 sequence is 16 residues long. CDR1 is SGHDT, CDR2 YYEEEE, per germline.

The DNA for the CDR3 is TGTGCCAGCAGCGTATCCAGGGCTGAAACCCAGTACTTC. Translating gives CASSVSRAETQYF. The V and J genes are TRBV9 and TRBJ2-5, with a weak D call TRBD1 (5 bases). V lost 1 base, J lost 8 bases, and 12 bases lay in between. CDR1 and CDR2 (germline): SGDLS, YYNGEE. The CDR3 loop spans 13 amino acids.

This clone was seen only a few times. This chain uses TRBV11-2 with TRBJ2-3, with TRBD2 matching 9 bases. Losses at the gene ends were 1 base for V and 2 bases for J; bases not matched to a gene: 7. Germline loops: CDR1 SGHAT, CDR2 FQNNGV. This CDR3 has 17 residues. The CDR3 coding sequence is TGTGCCAGCAGCTTAGTAGTAGCGGGGGCAATCACAGATACGCAGTATTTT. This codes for CASSLVVAGAITDTQYF.

V gene TRBV11-2 combines with J gene TRBJ1-4; D unresolved. Germline CDR1 is SGHAT and CDR2 is FQNNGV. V lost 5 bases, J lost 5 bases, and 12 bases lay in between. The CDR3 has 14 amino acids. The CDR3: CASSRATGNEKLFF. In DNA, the CDR3 is TGTGCCAGCAGCAGGGCTACCGGGAATGAAAAACTGTTTTTT.

The J gene is TRBJ1-1, the V gene TRBV6-1; D not certain. Germline assignment: CDR1 MNHNS and CDR2 SASEGT. Trimming stripped 2 bases from V and 0 bases from J, with 7 bases between. The CDR3 consists of 14 residues. The chain's CDR3 is CASSEPGLNTEAFF. The CDR3 nucleotides read TGTGCCAGCAGTGAACCCGGCCTGAACACTGAAGCTTTCTTT.

V gene TRBV10-3 combines with J gene TRBJ2-5; no definite D call. This CDR3 is 12 amino acids long. Germline V gene data show CDR1 as ENHRY and CDR2 as SYGVKD. The V end was cut by 4 bases, the J end by 3 bases, with 6 bases between. The CDR3, as DNA: TGTGCCATCAGTGGGAAGGAAGAGACCCAGTACTTC. Translated: CAISGKEETQYF.

This chain connects TRBV29-1 to TRBJ1-3, with D unclear. This CDR3 has 14 residues. The V and J ends lost 6 bases and 0 bases respectively, with 12 bases between them. The V gene's germline CDR1 is SQVTM and CDR2 ANQGSEA. CDR3: CSVADRPSGNTIYF. The CDR3 nucleotides read TGCAGCGTGGCTGACCGGCCCTCTGGAAACACCATATATTTT. Complete variable domain (other parts from reference TRBV29-1 and TRBJ1-3): SAVISQKPSRDICQRGTSLTIQCQVDSQVTMMFWYRQQPGQSLTLIATANQGSEATYESGFVIDKFPISRPNLTFSTLTVSNMSPEDSSIYLCSVADRPSGNTIYFGEGSWLTVV.

V and J are TRBV5-5 and TRBJ1-5, with 7 bases lining up with TRBD1. The CDR3 runs 17 residues. V dropped 3 bases and J dropped 6; count of bases not matched to a gene: 15. Germline V gene data show CDR1 as SGHKS and CDR2 as YYEKEE (reference sequence). The CDR3, as DNA: TGTGCCAGCAGCTCAGAACTAGGACAGGTCGGTGCTCAGCCCCAGCATTTT. This translates into CASSSELGQVGAQPQHF.

The chain is built from TRBV5-8 and TRBJ1-1; D gene uncertain. Trimming removed 2 bases from V and 1 base from J, with 3 bases in between. The germline CDR1 and CDR2 sequences are SGHTS and YDEGEE. This CDR3 has 12 residues. This CDR3 reads CASSLQNTEAFF. CDR3 in DNA: TGTGCCAGCAGCTTACAGAACACTGAAGCTTTCTTT.

The V call is TRBV30, the J call TRBJ1-5; D is unresolved. Germline lookup yields CDR1 GTSNPN and CDR2 SVGIG (reference sequence). This CDR3 is 13 amino acids long. V lost 1 base and J lost 2, with 6 bases in between. CDR3 in amino acids: CAWSERGNQPQHF. Here the CDR3 DNA reads TGTGCCTGGAGTGAGAGGGGCAATCAGCCCCAGCATTTT.

The chain employs TRBV20-1 and TRBJ1-5; D remains unclear. V lost 3 bases and J 0 bases, leaving 9 bases between the germline ends. Germline-derived CDR1 and CDR2 are DFQATT and SNEGSKA (reference sequence). This CDR3 is 14 amino acids long. Written as DNA, the CDR3 is TGCAGTGCTAGTAATGGGTATAGCAATCAGCCCCAGCATTTT. This sequence encodes CSASNGYSNQPQHF.

The chain has TRBV6-5 and TRBJ1-3, with D unclear. V was pared by 5 bases and J by 0 bases, with 5 bases between. Germline V gene sequence: CDR1 MNHEY, CDR2 SVGAGI. CDR3 length equals 13 residues. The CDR3 DNA reads as TGTGCCAGCAGTCCCTCCTCTGGAAACACCATATATTTT. Translating gives CASSPSSGNTIYF.

This clone turned up a few times. The V gene is TRBV6-5, the J gene TRBJ1-2, with 7 nucleotides matching TRBD1. The CDR3 is made up of 14 amino acids. Germline V gene sequence: CDR1 MNHEY, CDR2 SVGAGI. Losses at the gene ends were 2 bases for V and 4 bases for J; bases not matched to a gene: 4. The CDR3 bases are TGTGCCAGCAGTTACGGGGGACAGCCCTATGGCTACACCTTC. Protein product: CASSYGGQPYGYTF.

This sequence joins TRBV11-3 and TRBJ2-1, with D perhaps matching TRBD2 (6 bases). Per germline, CDR1 SGHNT and CDR2 YENEEA. This CDR3 is 14 amino acids long. Between the trimmed V and J ends, which lost 6 bases and 5 bases, there was a span of 14 bases. CDR3 sequence reads: CASSYSGTDNEQFF. The CDR3 DNA reads as TGTGCCAGCAGTTATAGCGGCACCGACAATGAGCAGTTCTTC.

The chain uses TRBV27 and TRBJ1-5; maybe TRBD1 (6 bases). Germline V gives CDR1 MNHEY, CDR2 SMNVEV (reference sequence). The germline V and J ends were trimmed by 2 bases and 9 bases, with 11 bases remaining between them. CDR3 length: 13 residues. The CDR3 spells CASSLGQGSPQHF. The CDR3 DNA follows: TGTGCCAGCAGTTTAGGGCAGGGGTCGCCCCAGCATTTT.

The chain recombines TRBV20-1 with TRBJ2-7; the D gene is possibly TRBD2 (7 bases). This CDR3 spans 14 amino acids. V gave up 3 bases and J gave up 3 bases, with 15 bases separating them. Germline assignment: CDR1 DFQATT and CDR2 SNEGSKA (reference sequence). The chain's CDR3 is CSASGAGANYEQYF. CDR3 in DNA: TGCAGTGCTAGTGGGGCGGGGGCCAACTACGAGCAGTACTTC.

This chain links TRBV5-1 with TRBJ1-2; D gene uncertain. CDR1 and CDR2 (germline): SGHRS, YFSETQ. The CDR3 runs to 17 residues. The V gene lost 2 bases and the J gene lost 7 bases, with 24 bases spanning the gap. CDR3 in amino acids: CASSLNADMRTVGGYTF. In DNA, the CDR3 is TGCGCCAGCAGCTTAAACGCTGACATGAGGACTGTTGGTGGCTACACCTTC.

The chain employs TRBV15 and TRBJ1-5; TRBD1 matches at 10 bases. The CDR3 covers 17 residues. With 3 bases clipped from V and 5 bases from J, the junction kept 10 bases outside the gene matches. Germline CDR1 reads LNHNV; CDR2 reads YYDKDF (reference sequence). The CDR3: CATSRGTGDLRDQPQHF. The CDR3 DNA reads TGTGCCACCAGCAGGGGGACAGGGGATCTTCGGGATCAGCCCCAGCATTTT.

The CDR3 nucleotides read TGCGCCAGCAGCCAAGATGGCGGGGGCTCTGGAAACACCATATATTTT. Amino acids: CASSQDGGGSGNTIYF. The chain uses TRBV4-3 and TRBJ1-3; a weak D match, TRBD1 (5 bases). Looked up from germline, CDR1 is LGHNA and CDR2 is YSLEER. This CDR3 has 16 amino acids. V dropped 0 bases and J dropped 0 bases, with 9 bases sitting between them.

CDR3 DNA: TGTGCCAGCAGCCCCGCGGGACAGGGGAGCAATCAGCCCCAGCATTTT. Translating it yields CASSPAGQGSNQPQHF. The chain carries TRBV14 and TRBJ1-5, with TRBD1 matching over 10 bases. CDR1 is SGHDN and CDR2 is FVKESK in the germline V gene. Trimming cost V 4 bases and J 1 base; bases outside gene matches: 4. The CDR3 consists of 16 residues.

The chain couples TRBV5-1 to TRBJ2-5, with a weak D call TRBD1 (6 bases). The CDR3 runs to 14 residues. With 4 bases removed from V and 1 base from J, the gap between germline ends came to 11 bases. From germline, CDR1 is SGHRS and CDR2 YFSETQ. CDR3: CASSVGGFQETQYF. The CDR3, as DNA: TGCGCCAGCAGCGTAGGGGGATTCCAAGAGACCCAGTACTTC.

This rearrangement joins TRBV11-2 to TRBJ2-1; possibly TRBD2 for D (5 bases). CDR3 size: 16 residues. The germline gives CDR1 SGHAT, CDR2 FQNNGV. Trimming took 0 bases from V and 5 from J, leaving 14 bases between them. The CDR3 here is CASSLDHLHGNNEQFF. The CDR3 nucleotides read TGTGCCAGCAGCTTAGATCATCTCCACGGGAACAATGAGCAGTTCTTC.

The genes are TRBV5-1 and TRBJ2-1; D call uncertain. From germline, CDR1 is SGHRS and CDR2 YFSETQ. The CDR3 spans 13 residues. V lost 4 bases and J lost 7, with 12 bases in between. The CDR3 coding sequence is TGCGCCAGCAGCCCCGAAAGTGGGAATGAGCAGTTCTTC. It yields the protein CASSPESGNEQFF.

The gene calls are TRBV13 and TRBJ2-1; D is undetermined. Trimming stripped 8 bases from V and 9 bases from J, with 20 bases between. Germline V CDR1 and CDR2: PRHDT, FYEKMQ (reference sequence). The CDR3 spans 14 residues. CDR3 bases: TGTGCCAGCTTCGAATGGGCGGACCGACCTGAGCAGTTCTTC. It translates to CASFEWADRPEQFF.

This chain connects TRBV6-1 to TRBJ1-3; TRBD1 aligns across 7 bases. CDR1 MNHNS and CDR2 SASEGT come from the germline V gene. The CDR3 is 15 residues long. V trimming: 3 bases; J trimming: 0 bases; junction bases outside the gene matches: 2. The CDR3 protein is CASSEGQISGNTIYF. CDR3 nucleotide sequence: TGTGCCAGCAGTGAGGGACAGATCTCTGGAAACACCATATATTTT.

This clone showed up just once. The chain combines TRBV4-1 with TRBJ2-7, with a weak D call TRBD1 (7 bases). The V gene lost 2 bases and the J gene lost 4 bases, with 15 bases spanning the gap. Germline values: CDR1 MGHRA, CDR2 YSYEKL. The CDR3 is made up of 15 amino acids. For the CDR3, the DNA is TGCGCCAGCAGCCAAACCGCGGGACAGCTGTACGAGCAGTACTTC. Amino acids: CASSQTAGQLYEQYF.

This chain links TRBV18 with TRBJ2-7; 8 bases line up with TRBD1. CDR3 length equals 16 residues. J lost 5 bases, V lost 3 bases, and 12 bases had no gene match. Germline lookup yields CDR1 KGHSH and CDR2 LQKENI. The CDR3 protein is CASSPVGQGVRDEQYF. The CDR3 DNA reads TGTGCCAGCTCACCGGTTGGACAGGGCGTTCGGGACGAGCAGTACTTC. Combining the CDR3 with reference TRBV18 and TRBJ2-7 gives the whole variable domain NAGVMQNPRHLVRRRGQEARLRCSPMKGHSHVYWYRQLPEEGLKFMVYLQKENIIDESGMPKERFSAEFPKEGPSILRIQQVVRGDSAAYFCASSPVGQGVRDEQYFGPGTRLTVT.

V gene TRBV18 combines with J gene TRBJ2-5; D remains ambiguous. From germline, CDR1 is KGHSH and CDR2 LQKENI. The CDR3 loop spans 12 amino acids. V was cut by 4 bases and J by 0 bases, with 3 bases left in between. The CDR3 DNA is TGTGCCAGCTCACGGAACCAAGAGACCCAGTACTTC. This sequence encodes CASSRNQETQYF.

The chain employs TRBV3-1 (or the pseudogene TRBV3-2) and TRBJ2-7; D might be TRBD2 (6 bases). V dropped 1 base and J dropped 4 bases, with 14 bases sitting between them. Germline V CDR1 and CDR2: LGHDT, YNNKEL (reference sequence). This CDR3 is 15 amino acids long. CDR3 sequence: CASSQVAGRPYEQYF. The CDR3 region has the DNA TGTGCCAGCAGCCAAGTGGCGGGGAGGCCTTACGAGCAGTACTTC.